The source of this TCR beta chain is a study of blood T cell repertoires in COVID-19. Study details: Specimens from acute and convalescent COVID-19 originated in the United States, Italy and Spain.

Generated by immunoSEQ multiplex PCR, the TCRdb table keeps only in-frame clones and is missing some. This table holds approximately 110,000 clones, about 85% found once. This TCR came from a human donor in a cohort sampled during active COVID-19. Sequenced input: peripheral blood.

The CDR3 region has the DNA TGTGCCAGCACCCAAGGGGCAGGGAGGTACACTGAAGCTTTCTTT. It translates to CASTQGAGRYTEAFF. The chain joins TRBV6-5 to TRBJ1-1, with D maybe TRBD1 (5 bases). V lost 7 bases to trimming and J lost 3 bases, with 18 bases between them. CDR1 and CDR2 from the germline V gene are MNHEY and SVGAGI. The CDR3 has 15 residues.